The clone carrying this T cell receptor (beta chain) was counted ten times or more. Patients had received no treatment of any kind before thyroid surgery. TCRdb called clones again from the PCR reads with MiXCR. This table has approximately 74,000 clones, 14% appearing once. The ends lost 0 bases at V and 3 bases at J; junction bases unmatched: 8. Germline loops: CDR1 MNHNS, CDR2 SASEGT. The CDR3 has 16 amino acids. This entry belongs to a study of metastatic and nonmetastatic thyroid tumors. Sequencing was done on a sample of blood. This sequence joins TRBV6-1 and TRBJ2-7, with 7 bases fitting TRBD1. The TCR comes from a male donor with papillary thyroid cancer or a benign thyroid nodule (not recorded which). Some clones in this sample may be carry-over from other donors' samples. In DNA form, the CDR3 reads TGTGCCAGCAGTGAAGCTAGGGACAGTATCTACTACGAGCAGTACTTC. Translation gives CASSEARDSIYYEQYF.